This is a list of T cell receptor beta chains from one sample in a study of blood T cell repertoires in COVID-19. TCRdb keeps only in-frame clones here, not all; method: immunoSEQ multiplex PCR. Found here are 330,000 or so clones, approximately 88% of them singletons; the top ten hold about 5%. Sequencing used PBMCs or T cells enriched from blood (not recorded which). The source is a man aged 25-45 years who had recovered from COVID-19. CDR3s include the opening cysteine and the closing phenylalanine or tryptophan. D genes are given only for firm matches. Clone size is shown for a subset of rows, as once, few, many or a class of expanded clone.

V	size	D	J	CDR3	DNA
TRBV3-1/TRBV3-2	-	TRBD1	TRBJ1-2	CASSQGQGVGGYTF	TGTGCCAGCAGCCAAGGACAGGGGGTCGGTGGCTACACCTTC
TRBV15	once	-	TRBJ1-5	CATSRDTGDFNQPQHF	TGTGCCACCAGCAGAGATACAGGAGACTTCAATCAGCCCCAGCATTTT
TRBV2	-	-	TRBJ2-1	CASSAPGFTNEQFF	TGTGCCAGCAGTGCTCCGGGGTTCACAAATGAGCAGTTCTTC
TRBV7-8	once	TRBD1	TRBJ1-6	CASSLGGQGSSPLHF	TGTGCCAGCAGCTTAGGGGGACAGGGAAGTTCACCCCTCCACTTT
TRBV18	-	-	TRBJ1-2	CASSHPQGGYTF	TGTGCCAGCTCACACCCGCAGGGGGGCTACACCTTC
TRBV5-6	-	-	TRBJ2-7	CASSSRIDYEQYF	TGTGCCAGCAGCTCGAGAATAGATTACGAGCAGTACTTC
TRBV28	-	TRBD1	TRBJ2-3	CASSLSRQGMIPDTQYF	TGTGCCAGCAGTTTATCTCGACAGGGGATGATCCCAGATACGCAGTATTTT
TRBV4-2	-	-	TRBJ2-1	CASSQEGYYEQFF	TGTGCCAGCAGCCAAGAGGGCTATTATGAGCAGTTCTTC
TRBV11-2	-	-	TRBJ2-7	CASSLSAGALYEQYF	TGTGCCAGCAGCTTATCTGCGGGGGCCCTATACGAGCAGTACTTC
TRBV5-1	-	-	TRBJ1-5	CASSPGHGEGNQPQHF	TGCGCCAGCAGCCCGGGACACGGCGAGGGCAATCAGCCCCAGCATTTT
TRBV28	-	-	TRBJ1-3	CASSLAPAAGGNTIYF	TGTGCCAGCAGTTTAGCGCCGGCCGCGGGGGGAAACACCATATATTTT
TRBV13	-	TRBD2	TRBJ2-1	CASSSSGGSYNEQFF	TGTGCCAGCAGCTCAAGCGGGGGGTCATACAATGAGCAGTTCTTC
TRBV9	-	TRBD1	TRBJ1-2	CASSVEDRPNYGYTF	TGTGCCAGCAGCGTAGAGGACAGGCCTAACTATGGCTACACCTTC
TRBV5-1	-	TRBD1	TRBJ1-1	CASSWNPGQAEAFF	TGCGCCAGCAGCTGGAACCCGGGACAGGCTGAAGCTTTCTTT
TRBV24-1	-	-	TRBJ2-1	CATSDLYRDNEQFF	TGTGCCACCAGTGATTTGTACCGCGACAATGAGCAGTTCTTC
TRBV7-8	-	TRBD1	TRBJ1-2	CASRRGTGVTYGYTF	TGTGCCAGCAGACGAGGGACAGGAGTTACCTATGGCTACACCTTC
TRBV7-9	-	-	TRBJ2-5	CASSRILQGEETQYF	TGTGCCAGCAGCCGTATACTACAGGGAGAAGAGACCCAGTACTTC
TRBV5-1	-	-	TRBJ1-2	CASSSALANYGYTF	TGCGCCAGCAGCTCGGCCCTAGCTAACTATGGCTACACCTTC
TRBV27	-	TRBD2	TRBJ2-7	CASSLSGGEGITYEQYF	TGTGCCAGCAGTTTAAGCGGGGGGGAGGGGATTACCTACGAGCAGTACTTC
TRBV28	few	-	TRBJ2-7	CASSFRSNAYEQYF	TGTGCCAGCAGTTTTCGATCTAACGCCTACGAGCAGTACTTC
TRBV7-9	-	-	TRBJ2-7	CASSSPDSREYEQYF	TGTGCCAGCAGCTCCCCGGACAGCCGCGAATACGAGCAGTACTTC
TRBV4-2	-	-	TRBJ1-1	CASSQSTLNTEAFF	TGTGCCAGCAGCCAATCCACACTGAACACTGAAGCTTTCTTT
TRBV24-1	-	-	TRBJ2-7	CATSGPGVYEQYF	TGTGCCACCAGTGGCCCCGGGGTCTACGAGCAGTACTTC
TRBV7-8	-	TRBD1	TRBJ1-5	CASSLGGSGGGMGPQHF	TGTGCCAGCAGCTTAGGAGGCTCAGGGGGCGGGATGGGGCCCCAGCATTTT
TRBV18	-	-	TRBJ1-6	CASSPRRDRNSPLHF	TGTGCCAGCTCACCACGGAGAGATCGTAATTCACCCCTCCACTTT
TRBV28	once	TRBD1	TRBJ2-7	CASRQGVRYEQYF	TGTGCCAGTAGACAGGGGGTGAGGTACGAGCAGTACTTC
TRBV7-2	-	TRBD1	TRBJ1-2	CASSLGQGSYGYTF	TGTGCCAGCAGCTTAGGACAGGGGAGCTATGGCTACACCTTC
TRBV10-1	-	-	TRBJ2-3	CASSESEGTTDTQYF	TGCGCCAGCAGTGAGTCGGAGGGTACCACAGATACGCAGTATTTT
TRBV3-1/TRBV3-2	-	-	TRBJ2-1	CASSQDYSNEQFF	TGTGCCAGCAGCCAAGATTATAGCAATGAGCAGTTCTTC
TRBV13	-	TRBD1	TRBJ2-7	CASSPGTGSGEQYF	TGTGCCAGCAGCCCAGGGACAGGGTCGGGCGAGCAGTACTTC
TRBV5-1	-	TRBD1	TRBJ1-2	CASSLDGTGGSYTF	TGCGCCAGCAGCTTGGATGGGACAGGGGGTAGTTACACCTTC
TRBV2	-	TRBD1	TRBJ1-5	CASKIFQGANQPQHF	TGTGCCAGCAAGATCTTCCAGGGGGCCAATCAGCCCCAGCATTTT
TRBV28	-	-	TRBJ2-3	CASSWLADTQYF	TGTGCCAGCAGCTGGTTAGCAGATACGCAGTATTTT
TRBV28	-	TRBD1	TRBJ2-5	CASSPRQGMVSSQETQYF	TGTGCCAGCAGTCCCCGACAGGGGATGGTATCGAGCCAAGAGACCCAGTACTTC
TRBV5-4	-	-	TRBJ2-2	CASSSWRDTGELFF	TGTGCCAGCAGCTCCTGGAGGGACACCGGGGAGCTGTTTTTT
TRBV5-1	-	-	TRBJ2-7	CASSFAGPDTVAEQYF	TGCGCCAGCAGCTTTGCTGGCCCCGATACCGTGGCCGAGCAGTACTTC
TRBV9	once	-	TRBJ1-4	CASSFTGEKLFF	TGTGCCAGCAGCTTCACGGGGGAAAAACTGTTTTTT
TRBV28	-	-	TRBJ1-4	CASSLAGDEKLFF	TGTGCCAGCAGTTTAGCCGGGGATGAAAAACTGTTTTTT
TRBV3-1/TRBV3-2	once	-	TRBJ2-7	CASSHRGSSYEQYF	TGTGCCAGCAGCCATAGGGGGAGCTCCTACGAGCAGTACTTC
TRBV14	-	TRBD1	TRBJ1-2	CASSQRRLVLRTGGSYTF	TGTGCCAGCAGCCAACGAAGACTGGTACTGAGGACAGGGGGAAGCTACACCTTC
TRBV29-1	-	TRBD1	TRBJ1-4	CSVPERTGGIVKLFF	TGCAGCGTCCCCGAAAGGACAGGGGGCATCGTAAAACTGTTTTTT
TRBV24-1	once	TRBD1	TRBJ1-5	CATSGPGQGPNQPQHF	TGTGCCACCAGTGGCCCGGGACAGGGGCCCAATCAGCCCCAGCATTTT
TRBV6-5	-	-	TRBJ2-3	CASSNPGSNTQYF	TGTGCCAGCAGTAATCCAGGGTCAAATACGCAGTATTTT
TRBV5-1	-	-	TRBJ1-1	CASSLARTVGTEAFF	TGCGCCAGCAGCTTGGCCCGGACAGTTGGTACTGAAGCTTTCTTT
TRBV6-5	-	-	TRBJ2-7	CASSSLGRTYEQYF	TGTGCCAGCAGTTCTCTAGGCCGAACCTACGAGCAGTACTTC
TRBV5-4	-	TRBD1	TRBJ2-7	CASSFEHRGFYEQYF	TGTGCCAGCAGCTTCGAACACAGGGGTTTTTACGAGCAGTACTTC
TRBV18	-	-	TRBJ1-2	CASSPSGVRTADYGYTF	TGTGCCAGCTCACCGAGCGGGGTCCGGACAGCAGACTATGGCTACACCTTC